This T cell receptor beta chain was retrieved from a study of blood T cell repertoires in COVID-19. Whole-study context: Spain, Italy and the United States supplied samples that represented acute and convalescent COVID-19. Sample material is recorded as cDNA or gDNA derived from T cells, B-cell-depleted T cells, or PBMCs.

Trimming took off 2 bases at V and 6 bases at J, with 11 bases between the two ends. Germline V lookup: CDR1 LNHDA, CDR2 SQIVND (reference sequence). CDR3 size: 13 residues. Per the study methods: Estimates of nucleated cell counts were drawn from the amplification of reference gene primers. TCRdb's table, derived via immunoSEQ multiplex PCR, lists solely in-frame clones and lacks some. Clone size and the V and J calls come from that table; the DNA yielded D and trimming. The profile covers 200,000 to 250,000 clones, with 84% appearing a single time and approximately 20% taken by the ten largest. The chain links TRBV19 to TRBJ2-7, with D possibly TRBD2 on 6 matching bases. The TCR sequence derives from a man aged 30 to 45 with active or convalescent COVID-19. Sequenced input: peripheral blood. DNA of the CDR3: TGTGCCAGTAGTATATCGGGGGAGGCCGAGCAGTACTTC. As protein: CASSISGEAEQYF. Using reference TRBV19 and TRBJ2-7 for the parts outside the CDR3, the full variable domain is DGGITQSPKYLFRKEGQNVTLSCEQNLNHDAMYWYRQDPGQGLRLIYYSQIVNDFQKGDIAEGYSVSREKKESFPLTVTSAQKNPTAFYLCASSISGEAEQYFGPGTRLTVT.